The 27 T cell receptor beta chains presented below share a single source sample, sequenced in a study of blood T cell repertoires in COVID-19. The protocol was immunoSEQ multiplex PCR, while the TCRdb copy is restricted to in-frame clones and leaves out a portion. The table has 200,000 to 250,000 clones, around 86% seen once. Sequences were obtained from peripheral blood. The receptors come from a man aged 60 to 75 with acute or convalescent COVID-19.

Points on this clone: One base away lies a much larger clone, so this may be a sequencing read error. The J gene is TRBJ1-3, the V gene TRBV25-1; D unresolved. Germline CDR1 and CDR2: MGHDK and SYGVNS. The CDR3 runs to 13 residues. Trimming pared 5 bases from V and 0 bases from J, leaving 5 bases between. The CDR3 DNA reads TGTGCCAGCAGTCGGGGCTCTGGAAACACCATATATTTT. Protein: CASSRGSGNTIYF.

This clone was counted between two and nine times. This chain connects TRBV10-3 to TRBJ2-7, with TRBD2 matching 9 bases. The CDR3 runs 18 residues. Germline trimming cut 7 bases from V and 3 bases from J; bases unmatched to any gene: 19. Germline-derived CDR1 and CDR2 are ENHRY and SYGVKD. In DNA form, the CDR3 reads TGTGCCATCACTCCCGACCCTCTAGCGGGGAGCGACAACTACGAGCAGTACTTC. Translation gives CAITPDPLAGSDNYEQYF.

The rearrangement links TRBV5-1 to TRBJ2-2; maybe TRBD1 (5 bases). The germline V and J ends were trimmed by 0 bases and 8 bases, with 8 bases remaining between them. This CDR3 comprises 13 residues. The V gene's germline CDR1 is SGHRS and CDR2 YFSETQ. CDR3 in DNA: TGCGCCAGCAGCTTGGACAGGCCTGGGGAGCTGTTTTTT. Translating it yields CASSLDRPGELFF.

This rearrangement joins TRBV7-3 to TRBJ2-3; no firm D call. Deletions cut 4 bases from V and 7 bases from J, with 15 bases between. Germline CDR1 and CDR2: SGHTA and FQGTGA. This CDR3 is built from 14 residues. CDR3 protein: CASSSPQERNTQYF. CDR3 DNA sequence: TGTGCCAGCAGCTCCCCCCAGGAAAGAAATACGCAGTATTTT.

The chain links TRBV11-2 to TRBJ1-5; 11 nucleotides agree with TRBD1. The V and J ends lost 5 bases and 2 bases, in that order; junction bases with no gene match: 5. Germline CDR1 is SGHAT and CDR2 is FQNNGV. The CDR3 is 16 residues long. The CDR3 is CASSRTGGSGNQPQHF. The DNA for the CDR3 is TGTGCCAGCAGCCGGACAGGGGGCAGTGGCAATCAGCCCCAGCATTTT.

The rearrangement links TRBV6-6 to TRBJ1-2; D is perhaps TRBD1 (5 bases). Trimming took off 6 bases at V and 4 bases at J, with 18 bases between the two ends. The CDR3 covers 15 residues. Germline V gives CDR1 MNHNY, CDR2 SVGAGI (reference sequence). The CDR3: CASRPSQDIVYGYTF. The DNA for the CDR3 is TGTGCCAGCAGGCCCTCACAGGACATTGTCTATGGCTACACCTTC.

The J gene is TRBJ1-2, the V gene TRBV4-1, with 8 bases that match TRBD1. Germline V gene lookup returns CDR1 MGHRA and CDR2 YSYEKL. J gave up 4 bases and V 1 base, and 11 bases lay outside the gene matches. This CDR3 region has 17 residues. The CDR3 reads CASSQVATGTGLYGYTF. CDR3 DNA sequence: TGCGCCAGCAGCCAAGTCGCAACCGGGACAGGCCTCTATGGCTACACCTTC.

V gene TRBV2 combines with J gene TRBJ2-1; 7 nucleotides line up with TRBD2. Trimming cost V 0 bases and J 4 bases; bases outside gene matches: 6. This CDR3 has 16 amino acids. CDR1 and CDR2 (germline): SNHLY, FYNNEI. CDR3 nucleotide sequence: TGTGCCAGCAGTGAAGCTCCTGGGAGGGGTTACAATGAGCAGTTCTTC. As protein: CASSEAPGRGYNEQFF.

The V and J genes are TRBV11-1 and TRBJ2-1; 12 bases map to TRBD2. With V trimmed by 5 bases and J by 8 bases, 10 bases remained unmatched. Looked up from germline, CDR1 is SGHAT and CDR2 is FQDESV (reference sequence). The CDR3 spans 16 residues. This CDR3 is CASSPRPSGGDDEQFF. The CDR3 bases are TGTGCCAGCAGCCCGCGCCCTAGCGGGGGGGACGATGAGCAGTTCTTC. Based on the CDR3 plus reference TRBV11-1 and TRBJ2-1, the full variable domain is EAEVAQSPRYKITEKSQAVAFWCDPISGHATLYWYRQILGQGPELLVQFQDESVVDDSQLPKDRFSAERLKGVDSTLKIQPAELGDSAMYLCASSPRPSGGDDEQFFGPGTRLTVL.

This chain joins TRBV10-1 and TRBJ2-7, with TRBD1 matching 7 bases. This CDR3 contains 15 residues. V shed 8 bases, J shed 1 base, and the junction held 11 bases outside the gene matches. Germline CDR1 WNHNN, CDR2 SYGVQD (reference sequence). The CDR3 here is CASWFRTGLSYEQYF. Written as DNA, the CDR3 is TGCGCCAGCTGGTTCCGGACAGGCCTTTCCTACGAGCAGTACTTC.

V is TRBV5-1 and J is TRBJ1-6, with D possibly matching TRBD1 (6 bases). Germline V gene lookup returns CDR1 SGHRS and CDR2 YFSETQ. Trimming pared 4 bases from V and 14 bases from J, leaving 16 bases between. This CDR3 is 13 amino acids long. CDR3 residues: CASSETGSRSLHF. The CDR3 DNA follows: TGCGCCAGCAGCGAAACAGGGAGTCGGTCCCTCCACTTT.

CDR3 residues: CASSADRSRASGGVYNEQFF. Here the CDR3 DNA reads TGTGCCAGCAGTGCGGACAGGTCAAGGGCTAGCGGGGGGGTTTACAATGAGCAGTTCTTC. This chain joins TRBV6-1 and TRBJ2-1, with 12 bases matching TRBD2. Germline assignment: CDR1 MNHNS and CDR2 SASEGT. The CDR3 is 20 amino acids. Trimming removed 4 bases from V and 4 bases from J; junction bases left unmatched: 17.

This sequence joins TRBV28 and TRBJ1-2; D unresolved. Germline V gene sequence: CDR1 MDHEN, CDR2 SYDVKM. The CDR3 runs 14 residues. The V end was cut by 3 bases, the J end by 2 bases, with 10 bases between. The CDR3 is CASSLSNPNYGYTF. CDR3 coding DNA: TGTGCCAGCAGTTTGAGTAACCCGAACTATGGCTACACCTTC.

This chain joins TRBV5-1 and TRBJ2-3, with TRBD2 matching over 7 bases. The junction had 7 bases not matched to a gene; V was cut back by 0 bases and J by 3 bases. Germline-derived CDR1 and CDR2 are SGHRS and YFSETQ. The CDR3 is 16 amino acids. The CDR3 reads CASSLERGGDTDTQYF. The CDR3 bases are TGCGCCAGCAGCTTGGAACGCGGGGGAGATACAGATACGCAGTATTTT.

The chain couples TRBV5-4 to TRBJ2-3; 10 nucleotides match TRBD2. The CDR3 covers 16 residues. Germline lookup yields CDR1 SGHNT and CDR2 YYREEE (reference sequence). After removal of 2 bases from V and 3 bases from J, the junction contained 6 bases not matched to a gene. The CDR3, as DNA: TGTGCCAGCAGCTTAAGCGGGGGGGCGAGGACAGATACGCAGTATTTT. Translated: CASSLSGGARTDTQYF.

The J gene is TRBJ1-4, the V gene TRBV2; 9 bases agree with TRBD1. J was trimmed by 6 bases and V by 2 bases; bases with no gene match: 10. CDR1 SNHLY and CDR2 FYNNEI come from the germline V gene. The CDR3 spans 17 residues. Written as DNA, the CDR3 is TGTGCCAGCAGTGAAAGGTTAACAGGGGGCTCTGATGAAAAACTGTTTTTT. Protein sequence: CASSERLTGGSDEKLFF.

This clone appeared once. The DNA of the CDR3 is TGCAGTGCTAGTTTGCTAGCGGGGGGGCCTGGCACAGATACGCAGTATTTT. It codes for CSASLLAGGPGTDTQYF. This chain links TRBV20-1 with TRBJ2-3; 12 nucleotides align to TRBD2. Per the germline V gene, CDR1 is DFQATT and CDR2 is SNEGSKA (reference sequence). Trimming cost V 3 bases and J 1 base; bases outside gene matches: 8. There are 17 residues in the CDR3.

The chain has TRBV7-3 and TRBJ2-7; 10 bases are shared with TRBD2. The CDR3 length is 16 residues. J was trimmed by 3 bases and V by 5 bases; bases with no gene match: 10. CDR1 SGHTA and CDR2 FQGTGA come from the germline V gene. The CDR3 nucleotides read TGTGCCAGCAGCCCTTCTCTAGCGGGGGAACTCTACGAGCAGTACTTC. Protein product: CASSPSLAGELYEQYF.

The CDR3 DNA is TGTGCCAGCCGAGGAAGCCTCGGCGGGGAGCTGTTTTTT. Translated, it gives CASRGSLGGELFF. This chain uses TRBV6-5 with TRBJ2-2; D unresolved. Trimming left V 8 bases short and J 7 bases short, with 14 bases between. The CDR3 has 13 residues. Germline V gene lookup returns CDR1 MNHEY and CDR2 SVGAGI.

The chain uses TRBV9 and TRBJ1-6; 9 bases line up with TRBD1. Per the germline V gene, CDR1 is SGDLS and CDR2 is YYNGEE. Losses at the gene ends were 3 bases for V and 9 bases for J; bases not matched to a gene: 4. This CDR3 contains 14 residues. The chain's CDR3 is CASSEGQGFSPLHF. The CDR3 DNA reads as TGTGCCAGCAGCGAGGGACAGGGTTTTTCACCCCTCCACTTT.

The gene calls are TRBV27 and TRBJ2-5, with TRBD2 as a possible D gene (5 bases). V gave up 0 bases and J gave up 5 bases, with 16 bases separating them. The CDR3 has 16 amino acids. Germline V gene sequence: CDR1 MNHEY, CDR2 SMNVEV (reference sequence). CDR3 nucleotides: TGTGCCAGCAGTTTATCCGAGATTACCCGAGGGGAGACCCAGTACTTC. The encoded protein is CASSLSEITRGETQYF.

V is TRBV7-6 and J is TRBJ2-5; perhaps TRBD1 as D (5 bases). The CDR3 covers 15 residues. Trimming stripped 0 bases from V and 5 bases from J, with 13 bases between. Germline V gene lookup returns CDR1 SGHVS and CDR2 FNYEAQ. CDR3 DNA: TGTGCCAGCAGCTTAGCGTCAGGGCCGTGGGAGACCCAGTACTTC. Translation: CASSLASGPWETQYF.

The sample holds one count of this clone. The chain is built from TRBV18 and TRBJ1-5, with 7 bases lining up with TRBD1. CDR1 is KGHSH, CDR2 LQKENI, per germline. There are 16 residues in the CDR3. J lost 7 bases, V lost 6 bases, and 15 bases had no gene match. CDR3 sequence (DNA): TGTGCCAGCTCCCAAACGGGAGGGGGCGCGAGGCAGCCCCAGCATTTT. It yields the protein CASSQTGGGARQPQHF.

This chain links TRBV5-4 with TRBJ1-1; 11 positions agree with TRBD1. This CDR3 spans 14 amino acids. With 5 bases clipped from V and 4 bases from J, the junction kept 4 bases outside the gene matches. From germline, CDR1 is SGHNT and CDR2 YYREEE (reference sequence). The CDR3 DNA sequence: TGTGCCAGCAGTTCCGGGACAGGGGGCACTGAAGCTTTCTTT. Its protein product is CASSSGTGGTEAFF.

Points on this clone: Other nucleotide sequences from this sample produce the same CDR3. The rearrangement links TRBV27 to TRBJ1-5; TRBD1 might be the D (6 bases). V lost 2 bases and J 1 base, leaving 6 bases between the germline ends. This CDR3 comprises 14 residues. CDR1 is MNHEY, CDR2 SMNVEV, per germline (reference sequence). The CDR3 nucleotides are TGTGCCAGCAGTTTACAGGGGAGCAATCAGCCCCAGCATTTT. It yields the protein CASSLQGSNQPQHF.

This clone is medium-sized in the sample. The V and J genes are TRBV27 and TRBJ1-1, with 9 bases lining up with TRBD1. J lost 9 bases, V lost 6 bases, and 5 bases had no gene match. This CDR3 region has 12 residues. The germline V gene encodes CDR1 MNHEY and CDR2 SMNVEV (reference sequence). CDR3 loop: CASSRQGVKAFF. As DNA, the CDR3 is TGTGCCAGCAGCCGACAGGGGGTGAAAGCTTTCTTT.

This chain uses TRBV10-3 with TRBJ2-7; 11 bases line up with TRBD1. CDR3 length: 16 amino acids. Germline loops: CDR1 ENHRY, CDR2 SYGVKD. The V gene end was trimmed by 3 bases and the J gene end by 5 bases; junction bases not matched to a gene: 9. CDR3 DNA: TGTGCCATCAGTGACCAGAGGGACAGGGGGGTAGACGAGCAGTACTTC. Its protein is CAISDQRDRGVDEQYF.